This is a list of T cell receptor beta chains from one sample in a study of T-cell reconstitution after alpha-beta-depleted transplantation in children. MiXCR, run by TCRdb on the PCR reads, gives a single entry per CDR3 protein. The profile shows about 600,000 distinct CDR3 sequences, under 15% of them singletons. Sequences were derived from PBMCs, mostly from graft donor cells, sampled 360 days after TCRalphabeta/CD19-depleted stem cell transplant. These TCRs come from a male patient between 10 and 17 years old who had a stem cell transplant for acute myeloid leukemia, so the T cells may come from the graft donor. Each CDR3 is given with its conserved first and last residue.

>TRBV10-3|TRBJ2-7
CAISPSGDPQPFYEQYF
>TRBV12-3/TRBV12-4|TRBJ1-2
CASSPTGSHYGYTF
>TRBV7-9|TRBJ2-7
CASPCYEQYF
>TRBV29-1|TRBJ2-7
CSVIGTAIYEQYF
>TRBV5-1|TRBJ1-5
CASYLGGYSNQPQHF
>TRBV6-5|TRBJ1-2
CASSYLGTGGRINYGYTF
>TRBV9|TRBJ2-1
CASSARERFNEQFF
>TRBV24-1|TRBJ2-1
CATSDARLAGYNEQFF
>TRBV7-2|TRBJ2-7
CASSLGTGLGSYEQYF
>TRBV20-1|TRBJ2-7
CSAQQVPTGPSYEQYF
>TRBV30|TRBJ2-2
CAWIPYVVMLEGQALNTGELFF
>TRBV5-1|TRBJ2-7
CASSSTGTGPSEQYF
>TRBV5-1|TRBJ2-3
CASSPGLELDTQYF
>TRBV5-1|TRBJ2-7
CASSFVDREEQYF
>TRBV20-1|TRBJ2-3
CSAPGLAARTDTQYF
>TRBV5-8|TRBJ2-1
CASSLAGLAVNEQFF
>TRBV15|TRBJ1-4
CATSRDPLGETTNEKLFF
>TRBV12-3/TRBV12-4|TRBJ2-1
CASRPGEDRVLSSYNEQFF
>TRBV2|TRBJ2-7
CASSKDRGRLEQYF
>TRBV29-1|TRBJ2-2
CSVRQGATGELFF